This T cell receptor beta chain was sequenced for a study of T cells in localized non-small cell lung cancer. Per the germline V gene, CDR1 is MDHEN and CDR2 is SYDVKM. This CDR3 comprises 15 residues. V shed 8 bases, J shed 8 bases, and the junction held 9 bases outside the gene matches. Measured with immunoSEQ multiplex PCR; TCRdb has only the in-frame clones, and not every one. The table records about 1,500 clones, approximately 21% of them present only once. Study results and caveats: Analysis by sequencing included only one tumor region, so heterogeneity remains possible. Among blood samples, higher T cell density accompanied longer overall survival. Highest T cell clonality was seen in uninvolved adjacent lung, surpassing that measured in tumor.

This clone was observed a single time. Its specificity is unknown. The chain joins TRBV28 to TRBJ2-1; 13 nucleotides match TRBD2. The clonotype originates from a woman aged 35 to 69 with stage I lung adenocarcinoma. The sequencing here drew on normal lung tissue next to the tumor, taken before any cancer treatment. CDR3 protein: CASGILAGGPHEQFF. CDR3 coding DNA: TGTGCCAGCGGGATACTAGCGGGGGGGCCCCATGAGCAGTTCTTC.